This passage covers 5 T cell receptor beta chains from one sample sequenced in a study of radiotherapy plus CTLA-4 blockade in lung cancer. The method was immunoSEQ multiplex PCR; TCRdb's version includes in-frame clones alone and lacks a portion of them. The table includes 55,000 to 80,000 clones, around 87% detected once. This specimen consisted of peripheral blood, obtained from a patient treated with radiotherapy plus ipilimumab. The receptors were sampled from a human donor with non-small cell lung cancer that progressed on radiotherapy plus ipilimumab.

The gene calls are TRBV6-1 and TRBJ1-1; 11 bases match TRBD1. The V gene's germline CDR1 is MNHNS and CDR2 SASEGT. V lost 3 bases, J lost 10 bases, and 1 base stayed unmatched. This CDR3 has 12 amino acids. CDR3 nucleotide sequence: TGTGCCAGCAGTGACGGGACAGGGGGAGCTTTCTTT. This translates into CASSDGTGGAFF.

The chain has TRBV6-1 and TRBJ2-2, with unresolved D. The CDR3 totals 14 residues. V was pared by 2 bases and J by 3 bases, with 7 bases between. Germline V CDR1 and CDR2: MNHNS, SASEGT. The CDR3 DNA sequence: TGTGCCAGCAGTGAAAGTGCTTACACCGGGGAGCTGTTTTTT. It codes for CASSESAYTGELFF.

This clone was seen only a few times. V gene TRBV5-4 combines with J gene TRBJ2-1; D is possibly TRBD2 (7 bases). Deletions cut 4 bases from V and 9 bases from J, with 20 bases between. The CDR3 spans 15 residues. CDR1 and CDR2 from the germline V gene are SGHNT and YYREEE (reference sequence). Here the CDR3 reads CASSPGGGIEVEQFF. CDR3 nucleotide sequence: TGTGCCAGCAGCCCGGGGGGCGGGATAGAAGTTGAGCAGTTCTTC. The whole variable domain, filled in from reference TRBV5-4 and TRBJ2-1, reads ETGVTQSPTHLIKTRGQQVTLRCSSQSGHNTVSWYQQALGQGPQFIFQYYREEENGRGNFPPRFSGLQFPNYSSELNVNALELDDSALYLCASSPGGGIEVEQFFGPGTRLTVL.

The chain employs TRBV7-8 and TRBJ2-7, with TRBD1 matching 11 bases. There are 14 residues in the CDR3. With V trimmed by 4 bases and J by 3 bases, 2 bases remained unmatched. Germline V gene sequence: CDR1 SGHVS, CDR2 FQNEAQ. The CDR3 loop reads CASSWGTGGYEQYV. CDR3 coding DNA: TGTGCCAGCAGCTGGGGGACAGGGGGCTACGAGCAGTACGTC.

This chain joins TRBV6-1 and TRBJ2-3, with D hard to call. Trimming left V 1 base short and J 2 bases short, with 7 bases between. Germline CDR1 MNHNS, CDR2 SASEGT. This CDR3 comprises 14 residues. The CDR3, as DNA: TGTGCCAGCAGTGAAGGGGTCCTCACAGATACGCAGTATTTT. Translating it yields CASSEGVLTDTQYF.